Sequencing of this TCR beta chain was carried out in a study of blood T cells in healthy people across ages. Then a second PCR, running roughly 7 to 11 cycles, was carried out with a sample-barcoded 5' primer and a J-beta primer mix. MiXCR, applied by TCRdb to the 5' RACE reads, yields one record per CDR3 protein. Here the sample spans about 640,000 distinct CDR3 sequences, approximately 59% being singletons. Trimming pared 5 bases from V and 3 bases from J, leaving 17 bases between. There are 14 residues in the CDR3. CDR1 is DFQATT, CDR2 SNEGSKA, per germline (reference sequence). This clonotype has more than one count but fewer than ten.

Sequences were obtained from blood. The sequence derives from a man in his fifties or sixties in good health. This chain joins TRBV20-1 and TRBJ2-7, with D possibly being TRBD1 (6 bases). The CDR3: CSAAVTGGFYEQYF. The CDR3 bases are TGCAGTGCTGCAGTGACAGGCGGTTTCTACGAGCAGTACTTC.